This record looks at one T cell receptor beta chain sequence and its context. Germline values: CDR1 SGDLS, CDR2 YYNGEE. CDR3 length: 15 amino acids. V lost 5 bases to trimming and J lost 6 bases; unmatched junction nucleotides: 12. Enrollees, roughly 18 to 90 years old, lived in 24 US areas. Sequencing used immunoSEQ multiplex PCR; TCRdb keeps in-frame clones, though not all of them. Here the sample spans approximately 220,000 clones, less than 85% being singletons. The data derive from a study of blood T cell repertoires in COVID-19. The overall study: Acute and convalescent COVID-19 specimens originated in the United States, Italy and Spain.

The origin of this receptor is a man in his forties or fifties who had recovered from COVID-19. Material: PBMCs or T cells enriched from blood (not recorded which). This chain uses TRBV9 with TRBJ1-2; the match to TRBD1 covers 8 bases. In DNA form, the CDR3 reads TGTGCCAGCAGGCCCCCGACAGGGGTGGCGGATGGCTACACCTTC. Translated, it gives CASRPPTGVADGYTF.